This T cell receptor beta chain is drawn from a study of T cell responses to AZD1222 COVID-19 vaccine (dated by TCRdb to the early 2020s). General notes on the study: A total of about 230 trial participants underwent TCR sequencing, of whom about 210 received two doses of AZD1222 and about 26 received two doses of the MenACWY control vaccine. Trial participants were enrolled by age into subgroups of 18-55, 56-69 and 70-plus years, and about 150, 27 and 61 TCR-sequenced participants, respectively, were included in these subgroups.

The CDR3 regions of human TCRbeta chains were analyzed by immunosequencing. The study's processing was this. TCRs in the repertoires were matched against a reference library of SARS-CoV-2-specific TCRs that had been generated with the MIRA antigen-specificity platform. Breadth was defined as the fraction of unique TCRs that were SARS-CoV-2-associated. Depth was defined as the fraction of total T cells that were SARS-CoV-2-associated. Each spike-specific TCR was assigned to its reactive spike region and to a CD4 or CD8 class using the MIRA data. Log10-transformed breadth and depth values were compared by one-way ANOVA with Sidak's multiple comparisons tests. TCRdb took over this immuneACCESS table, retaining in-frame rearrangements with V and J assigned. Such tables are incomplete; in checked studies, under half of the missing clones stem from an unresolved V gene, and the remainder is unexplained. Clone size and V and J calls were adopted from that table, with D and trimming inferred from the DNA. This sample is represented by some 190,000 clones; about nine tenths of them were singletons. The ten largest clones take up approximately 1.8% of the sample.

Explained via the paper, the time point label denotes: about 28 days (+/-7) after the second vaccine dose. Because spike-specific TCR depth and breadth did not differ between the two schedules, AZD1222 recipients who got a second dose at roughly 4 weeks were pooled with those who got a second dose at roughly 12 weeks. Samples from vaccinated people were obtained from the UK trials COV001 and COV002, which included a single-blind randomized controlled phase 2/3 trial of AZD1222 (ChAdOx1 nCoV-19) in healthy adults. For TCRbeta chain sequencing, PBMC samples were collected from trial participants at day 0 and at day 28 after the second dose. Results and caveats for the whole study, not just this receptor: The vaccine-associated CD4 TCRs covered the entire spike protein, and the dominant responses fell in regions 160-218 and 743-854. Reportedly, close to half of the unique spike-specific TCRs recognized epitopes lying outside the regions that are mutated in the B.1.351 and B.1.1.7 variants. After two AZD1222 doses, spike-specific TCR breadth and depth were significantly higher than at day 0 and than in MenACWY recipients. Participants were mostly white British and included more females than males, and it was suggested by the authors that clonal diversity may have been underestimated. Because no day 14 peak-response samples were available, repertoires were characterized only after the peak T cell response. Conclusions about previously exposed vaccinees were limited because only six or seven AZD1222 recipients were SARS-CoV-2 seropositive at baseline. The 56-69-year group was small, and its depth increase did not reach significance, likely because of low power.

Notes on this clone: Its antigen target is currently unknown. The sample holds no much larger clone one base away, and base qualities are not on file.

The CDR3 holds 18 amino acids from the cysteine to the phenylalanine. CDR3 DNA is the only sequence kept; it has 54 bases, read in frame from the first base. CDR1 SGHRS and CDR2 YFSETQ were looked up in the germline V gene. V is pared back by 6 bases and J by 0 bases, with 19 bases lying between the germline termini. The chain was built from TRBV5-1 and TRBJ2-6; TRBD1 could be the D gene, as 5 bases match. The sequence derives from an adult who received the AZD1222 COVID-19 vaccine. Sequencing used peripheral blood, obtained 28 days after the second AZD1222 dose. The encoded CDR3 is CASTHWAQVPSGANVLTF. The bases read TGCGCCAGCACCCATTGGGCACAGGTTCCCTCTGGGGCCAACGTCCTGACTTTC.